One and the same sample provided the 31 T cell receptor beta chains below, sequenced in a study of response to subunit inactivated influenza vaccine. MiXCR, run by TCRdb on the RT-PCR reads, gives a single entry per CDR3 protein. Among some 180,000 distinct CDR3 sequences, about 10% were seen once, and the ten largest hold approximately 11%. Sample: non-naive T cells sorted from PBMCs, taken on the day of vaccination. Receptors originate from a man aged 50 or older who received an inactivated influenza vaccine.

This clonotype was seen many times. The chain joins TRBV29-1 to TRBJ2-7; D gene unclear. Per germline, CDR1 SQVTM and CDR2 ANQGSEA. V shed 4 bases and J shed 5 bases, with 18 bases lying between them. This CDR3 region has 14 residues. Written as DNA, the CDR3 is TGCAGCGTTGCAATCGTAGGGCAGCCCCACGAGCAGTACTTC. Its protein product is CSVAIVGQPHEQYF.

The chain uses TRBV5-1 and TRBJ1-1, with D possibly being TRBD1 (5 bases). Germline V gene data show CDR1 as SGHRS and CDR2 as YFSETQ. V lost 3 bases and J lost 0, with 15 bases in between. There are 16 residues in the CDR3. The CDR3 DNA is TGCGCCAGCAGCTACTTCCCGACAGTAATGAACACTGAAGCTTTCTTT. Translation: CASSYFPTVMNTEAFF.

This clonotype was picked up many times. The V call is TRBV20-1, the J call TRBJ2-3; possibly TRBD2 for D (6 bases). Trimming took 1 base from V and 1 from J, leaving 21 bases between them. The CDR3 covers 18 residues. Germline V gives CDR1 DFQATT, CDR2 SNEGSKA (reference sequence). The CDR3 loop is CSARAMPGLGGGTDTQYF. In DNA form, the CDR3 reads TGCAGTGCTAGAGCCATGCCGGGACTCGGCGGGGGCACAGATACGCAGTATTTT.

The CDR3 sequence is CASSSLVSVSDTQYF. Here the CDR3 DNA reads TGTGCCAGCAGCTCCTTAGTGAGCGTATCAGATACGCAGTATTTT. The V gene is TRBV7-6, the J gene TRBJ2-3; D uncertain. The V end lost 4 bases, the J end lost 4 bases, and 15 bases lay between the germline ends. Germline loops: CDR1 SGHVS, CDR2 FNYEAQ. CDR3 length: 15 amino acids.

This clonotype has ten or more counts. The chain is built from TRBV12-3 or TRBV12-4 and TRBJ2-7, with 10 bases fitting TRBD2. Germline trimming cut 5 bases from V and 3 bases from J; bases unmatched to any gene: 4. CDR3 length: 14 residues. This CDR3 is CASSEREGLYEQYF. The CDR3 DNA is TGTGCCAGCAGTGAGCGGGAGGGCCTCTACGAGCAGTACTTC.

The rearrangement joins TRBV7-2 to TRBJ1-1; D not certain. Between the trimmed V and J ends, which lost 8 bases and 1 base, there was a span of 17 bases. Germline assignment: CDR1 SGHTA and CDR2 FQGNSA. CDR3 length: 15 residues. The CDR3 is CASFLVGGRNTEAFF. The CDR3 DNA follows: TGTGCCAGCTTCTTAGTTGGAGGGAGGAACACTGAAGCTTTCTTT.

This clonotype was found a few times. V and J are TRBV9 and TRBJ2-2; D remains ambiguous. CDR3 size: 16 residues. Germline V CDR1 and CDR2: SGDLS, YYNGEE. V lost 1 base to trimming and J lost 3 bases, with 13 bases between them. The CDR3 sequence: CASSVNSMGYTGELFF. CDR3 DNA sequence: TGTGCCAGCAGCGTAAACAGTATGGGTTACACCGGGGAGCTGTTTTTT.

At least ten counts were recorded for this clonotype. The chain carries TRBV29-1 and TRBJ1-2; possible D gene TRBD1, 6 bases. The length of the CDR3 is 13 residues. CDR1 is SQVTM, CDR2 ANQGSEA, per germline. V was shortened by 1 base and J by 6 bases, with 12 bases between the two germline ends. DNA for the CDR3: TGCAGCGTTGAAGTTCTAGCAGGGGATGGCTACACCTTC. Translation: CSVEVLAGDGYTF. Full variable domain (missing parts from reference TRBV29-1 and TRBJ1-2): SAVISQKPSRDICQRGTSLTIQCQVDSQVTMMFWYRQQPGQSLTLIATANQGSEATYESGFVIDKFPISRPNLTFSTLTVSNMSPEDSSIYLCSVEVLAGDGYTFGSGTRLTVV.

This clonotype was recorded at least ten times. The chain has TRBV4-3 and TRBJ1-2, with unresolved D. Trimming left V 1 base short and J 0 bases short, with 6 bases between. Germline-derived CDR1 and CDR2 are LGHNA and YSLEER. This CDR3 spans 14 amino acids. CDR3 amino acids: CASSQGSSNYGYTF. CDR3 DNA sequence: TGCGCCAGCAGCCAAGGGTCATCTAACTATGGCTACACCTTC.

This clonotype has a count of ten or more. The chain combines TRBV19 with TRBJ1-5; D is perhaps TRBD1 (5 bases). V lost 0 bases and J 4 bases, leaving 13 bases between the germline ends. Germline V gene lookup returns CDR1 LNHDA and CDR2 SQIVND (reference sequence). The CDR3 covers 16 residues. CDR3 nucleotide sequence: TGTGCCAGTAGTATAGATCGTCCGAGGGGTAATCAGCCCCAGCATTTT. Its translation: CASSIDRPRGNQPQHF.

The chain joins TRBV12-3 or TRBV12-4 to TRBJ1-1; D gene ambiguous. Trimming removed 6 bases at V and 1 base at J, with 15 bases between. This CDR3 spans 15 amino acids. The CDR3 reads CASRGGRIRNTEAFF. DNA of the CDR3: TGTGCCAGCAGGGGCGGTCGGATAAGGAACACTGAAGCTTTCTTT.

The chain couples TRBV29-1 to TRBJ2-3; 13 nucleotides agree with TRBD2. This CDR3 has 18 residues. Trimming cost V 5 bases and J 2 bases; bases outside gene matches: 13. CDR1 and CDR2 (germline): SQVTM, ANQGSEA. CDR3 sequence (DNA): TGCAGCGTTAACGGACTAGCGGGAGTTCGAGGATCCACAGATACGCAGTATTTT. Amino acid sequence: CSVNGLAGVRGSTDTQYF.

The J gene is TRBJ2-3, the V gene TRBV11-2; D might be TRBD1 (5 bases). The V gene lost 0 bases and the J gene lost 0 bases, with 16 bases spanning the gap. CDR1 is SGHAT, CDR2 FQNNGV, per germline. This CDR3 is built from 18 residues. The CDR3 DNA sequence: TGTGCCAGCAGCTTAGATCGGGTGGGGCTAACTAGCACAGATACGCAGTATTTT. This sequence encodes CASSLDRVGLTSTDTQYF.

This clonotype was counted many times. V usage is TRBV19 and J usage is TRBJ2-7; either TRBD1 or TRBD2 may fit D (5 bases each). Per the germline V gene, CDR1 is LNHDA and CDR2 is SQIVND (reference sequence). The CDR3 covers 11 residues. The ends were cut back, 5 bases at V and 7 bases at J, with 9 bases in the middle. CDR3 nucleotide sequence: TGTGCCAGTAGTCTCGAGGGGGAGCAGTACTTC. This gives the protein CASSLEGEQYF. Full variable domain (rest looked up from reference TRBV19 and TRBJ2-7): DGGITQSPKYLFRKEGQNVTLSCEQNLNHDAMYWYRQDPGQGLRLIYYSQIVNDFQKGDIAEGYSVSREKKESFPLTVTSAQKNPTAFYLCASSLEGEQYFGPGTRLTVT.

In this sample, this clonotype turned up a few times. CDR3 residues: CASSFLGGRKYNEQFF. The CDR3 bases are TGTGCCAGCAGTTTTCTGGGCGGGAGAAAATACAATGAGCAGTTCTTC. The rearrangement uses TRBV27 and TRBJ2-1; 7 nucleotides align to TRBD2. CDR1 MNHEY and CDR2 SMNVEV come from the germline V gene (reference sequence). This CDR3 contains 16 residues. V was clipped by 3 bases and J by 4 bases; unmatched bases: 9.

The chain carries TRBV6-2 or TRBV6-3 and TRBJ2-7, with a tentative D call TRBD1 (5 bases). The V end was cut by 6 bases, the J end by 3 bases, with 12 bases between. The CDR3 spans 13 residues. Germline loops: CDR1 MNHEY, CDR2 SVGEGT. CDR3 nucleotide sequence: TGTGCCAGCAGCCGGACGGACATCTACGAGCAGTACTTC. This encodes CASSRTDIYEQYF.

This clonotype was counted between two and nine times. The chain recombines TRBV29-1 with TRBJ2-7; 11 nucleotides align to TRBD1. The CDR3 covers 14 residues. Unmatched junction bases numbered 13, after V lost 6 bases and J lost 9 bases. Germline-derived CDR1 and CDR2 are SQVTM and ANQGSEA. The DNA for the CDR3 is TGCAGCGTGACGTACGGGACAGGGGGGTTAGGGCAGTACTTC. Amino acids: CSVTYGTGGLGQYF.

As for this clonotype: Mismatch with germline at one junction end may stem from a read error. The rearrangement links TRBV20-1 to TRBJ1-6; 8 nucleotides match TRBD1. CDR1 and CDR2 from the germline V gene are DFQATT and SNEGSKA (reference sequence). CDR3 length: 15 residues. In nucleotides, the CDR3 is TGCAGTGCCAGAGCGGGACAGGTTCGCACTTCACCCCTCCACTTT. Translated, it gives CSARAGQVRTSPLHF.

This clonotype was detected only a few times. The rearrangement links TRBV6-2 or TRBV6-3 to TRBJ2-4, with 11 nucleotides matching TRBD2. This CDR3 has 15 residues. With V trimmed by 0 bases and J by 8 bases, 3 bases remained unmatched. Germline assignment: CDR1 MNHEY and CDR2 SVGEGT. In nucleotides, the CDR3 is TGTGCCAGCAGTTACTCAACTAGCGGGGGCGACATTCAGTACTTC. Its protein is CASSYSTSGGDIQYF.

This clonotype was counted a few times. This sequence joins TRBV20-1 and TRBJ2-1; 9 bases agree with TRBD2. The germline CDR1 and CDR2 sequences are DFQATT and SNEGSKA (reference sequence). CDR3 size: 16 residues. With 2 bases clipped from V and 6 bases from J, the junction kept 11 bases outside the gene matches. In nucleotides, the CDR3 is TGCAGTGCTAGATCGGCGGGGGCGGGGGGGCTCAATGAGCAGTTCTTC. It is translated as CSARSAGAGGLNEQFF.

This clonotype came up a few times. The CDR3: CASSIHSSPGYEQYF. CDR3 DNA sequence: TGTGCCAGTAGTATCCACAGTTCCCCGGGGTACGAGCAGTACTTC. The J gene is TRBJ2-7, the V gene TRBV19; tentatively, D is TRBD2 (5 bases). Trimming took 3 bases from V and 4 from J, leaving 16 bases between them. Germline loops: CDR1 LNHDA, CDR2 SQIVND (reference sequence). This CDR3 has 15 amino acids.

This clonotype came up a few times. The J gene is TRBJ2-3, the V gene TRBV25-1, with TRBD1 matching over 7 bases. Germline V gene lookup returns CDR1 MGHDK and CDR2 SYGVNS. V shed 6 bases, J shed 6 bases, and the junction held 9 bases outside the gene matches. The CDR3 consists of 14 residues. The CDR3 bases are TGTGCCAGCAGAACAGGGGCCTCCGGGGATACGCAGTATTTT. As protein: CASRTGASGDTQYF.

CDR3 nucleotide sequence: TGTGCCAGCAGCTTAGGTTGGGCTCGGGGCTATGAGCAGTTCTTC. Its protein product is CASSLGWARGYEQFF. The rearrangement links TRBV11-2 to TRBJ2-1; TRBD1 or TRBD2 may be the D gene (5 bases each). V gave up 1 base and J gave up 8 bases, with 15 bases separating them. CDR3 length equals 15 residues. Germline lookup yields CDR1 SGHAT and CDR2 FQNNGV.

This chain links TRBV20-1 with TRBJ2-7; TRBD2 aligns across 8 bases. CDR3 length: 15 residues. V gave up 0 bases and J gave up 5 bases; unmatched junction bases: 9. CDR1 and CDR2 from the germline V gene are DFQATT and SNEGSKA (reference sequence). The CDR3 here is CSARDPSGSPDEQYF. Here the CDR3 DNA reads TGCAGTGCTAGAGATCCGAGCGGGAGCCCCGACGAGCAGTACTTC.

The chain is built from TRBV27 and TRBJ2-3; 12 bases are shared with TRBD2. The germline V gene encodes CDR1 MNHEY and CDR2 SMNVEV (reference sequence). The CDR3 consists of 14 residues. With V trimmed by 5 bases and J by 7 bases, 4 bases remained unmatched. The CDR3 DNA follows: TGTGCCAGCAGTCTAGCGGGGGGGCTGAATACGCAGTATTTT. It translates to CASSLAGGLNTQYF.

V is TRBV25-1 and J is TRBJ2-3; TRBD2 might be the D (5 bases). Trimming left V 6 bases short and J 4 bases short, with 11 bases between. Germline V gene lookup returns CDR1 MGHDK and CDR2 SYGVNS. The length of the CDR3 is 13 residues. The chain's CDR3 is CASSPIASDTQYF. The DNA for the CDR3 is TGTGCCAGCAGCCCGATAGCGTCAGATACGCAGTATTTT.

The chain employs TRBV4-2 and TRBJ2-3, with D maybe TRBD1 (8 bases). In germline, CDR1 is LGHNA, CDR2 YNFKEQ. V was pared by 4 bases and J by 0 bases, with 23 bases between. This CDR3 contains 19 residues. For the CDR3, the DNA is TGTGCCAGCAGCCTCCTTAGGACAGGGAGGGGGACAAGCACAGATACGCAGTATTTT. It codes for CASSLLRTGRGTSTDTQYF.

This clonotype appeared a few times. The J gene is TRBJ2-7, the V gene TRBV4-1, with 13 nucleotides matching TRBD2. Germline V gene sequence: CDR1 MGHRA, CDR2 YSYEKL. Trimming took 3 bases from V and 0 from J; bases not matched to a gene: 14. The CDR3 has 20 amino acids. CDR3: CASSHPGPGTSGVDSYEQYF. The CDR3 bases are TGCGCCAGCAGCCATCCAGGGCCCGGGACTAGCGGGGTTGACTCCTACGAGCAGTACTTC.

This clonotype has only a few counts. This chain uses TRBV11-1 with TRBJ2-7, with unresolved D. V lost 3 bases and J 0 bases, leaving 21 bases between the germline ends. This CDR3 has 18 amino acids. The germline V gene has CDR1 SGHAT and CDR2 FQDESV (reference sequence). The chain's CDR3 is CASSFLSGLVASSYEQYF. CDR3 bases: TGTGCCAGCAGCTTTCTTTCGGGTTTGGTTGCTAGCTCCTACGAGCAGTACTTC.

This clonotype was found many times. This chain uses TRBV29-1 with TRBJ1-1, with a possible D match to TRBD1 (6 bases). The V gene lost 4 bases and the J gene lost 10 bases, with 13 bases spanning the gap. CDR3 length equals 11 residues. CDR1 SQVTM and CDR2 ANQGSEA come from the germline V gene. The CDR3, as DNA: TGCAGCGTTGCACAGGGAATGGGAGCTTTCTTT. Translated: CSVAQGMGAFF.

This clonotype was found a few times. This chain connects TRBV27 to TRBJ1-1, with D tentatively TRBD1 (5 bases). V was pared by 5 bases and J by 10 bases, with 14 bases between. CDR3 length: 12 residues. CDR1 and CDR2 (germline): MNHEY, SMNVEV (reference sequence). The CDR3 protein is CASSPWGLRAFF. The CDR3 nucleotides read TGTGCCAGCAGTCCATGGGGGTTACGAGCTTTCTTT.